The entry below describes one T cell receptor beta chain. This clone's antigen is unknown. The sample holds no much larger clone one base away, and base qualities are not on file. The data stem from a study of cytomegalovirus exposure and HLA in healthy donors (dated 2017 in TCRdb). About the study as a whole: An earlier analysis of several hundred of the donors reported 250 to 300 Gb of sequence data and some 110 million unique TCR beta sequences obtained from some 170 million T cells. To decide whether each TCR beta V gene segment behaved as functional or pseudogenic, an earlier analysis of some 540 of the donors relied on high-throughput TCR beta sequencing. HLA typing included class I and class II loci at four-digit resolution. All discovery cohort repertoires had been generated on a single sequencing platform. Of the approximately 400 genotyped donors, approximately 83% fell in the genetic ancestry cluster associated with self-reported Caucasian donors. To predict cytomegalovirus infection status, the study brought together high-throughput TCR immunosequencing, statistical association of individual TCRs with disease status, and machine learning. The aim of the study was to test whether cataloging public T cell receptors could identify signatures of past pathogen exposure. To study patterns of TCR occurrence, a later analysis re-analyzed previously published TCR beta repertoires from around 670 donors and added high-resolution HLA genotyping. Around 320 gigabases of sequencing data and 80 million or so unique TCR sequences were included in an early release covering 500 to 750 HLA-typed donors. The study profiled the T cell repertoires of hundreds of subjects by immunosequencing and related them to cytomegalovirus serostatus. Typing coverage differed by locus: A, B, C, DRB1 and DQB1 were typed in about 629-640 donors, DQA1 in 522, DPA1 in 600 to 610, and DPB1 in just under 480. In addition to the first cohort of 666 subjects, a separate validation cohort of around 110 different subjects was used. Among about 410 genotyped donors of the cohort, an average of about 240,000 unique TCR beta nucleotide sequences was sequenced per donor, of which roughly 17% were non-productive. Roughly 5 DR-DQ haplotypes were handled as single units for association and clustering, since linkage in the cohort was strong. Donor age, sex, ethnicity and CMV serostatus were collected together with the repertoire data. In a later genetic analysis, genome-wide SNP genotypes for about three fifths of the roughly 670 donors were used, and that subset was treated as a discovery cohort. The later analysis used no new phenotypic data to find candidate immune exposures, relying instead on TCR beta sequences and their occurrence across donors. Beyond this particular receptor, the publication reports: V-gene and J-gene trimming of TCR beta chains was associated with a missense DCLRE1C variant in a later genetic analysis, and the association was replicated in an independent cohort. Because counts were too low, roughly 16 rarely observed V segments, including chromosome 9 orphons, were excluded from the earlier analysis of several hundred of the donors. The only immune exposure information available for the cohort was CMV serostatus. In a later analysis, most CMV-associated TCR beta chains were found to appear HLA-restricted, with HLA associations seemingly driven largely by CMV exposure. Correlated functional status among segregating V segments might reflect linkage disequilibrium, but an unknown experimental factor could not be ruled out. The classifier was reported to diagnose cytomegalovirus status with high specificity and sensitivity in both the original and validation cohorts. In a later analysis, TCR association rates were found to vary across HLA loci, with the most associated TCRs seen for DRB1 alleles and the fewest for HLA-C alleles. A further reported finding was that TCR beta sequences accurately predicted the HLA-A and HLA-B alleles for most subjects in the first cohort. A later genetic analysis reported fewer N-insertions in productive TCRs among donors in an Asian-associated ancestry cluster than the roughly 620-donor mean. When HLA alleles, especially DR and DQ, strongly co-occurred, attributing TCR associations to individual alleles was difficult. A later analysis found that HLA-associated TCR beta chains were more clonally expanded and had lower generation probabilities than equally common non-associated chains. A total of 164 TCR beta chains were listed by the study as associated with cytomegalovirus. The authors suggested that the approach could potentially be extended to other disease states and immunological phenotypes. Roughly uniform sequencing depth across donors was assumed in presence/absence analyses, although this assumption may not hold. Several of the top co-occurrence clusters appeared to be linked to parvovirus B19, influenza, CMV and Epstein-Barr virus, according to a later analysis. A cluster of highly shared sequence variants was judged likely to represent a technical artifact of the sequencing pipeline. Most TCR sequences were seen in very few donors, while some public TCRs were found in many individuals. An earlier analysis of several hundred of the donors showed that most TCR beta V segments appeared in productive rearrangements either about 87% or about 30% of the time, which broadly matched IMGT annotations. Because HLA typing was unavailable for some donors at each locus, only the typed subset was used in association tests. In vitro tests confirmed that a few of the cytomegalovirus-associated TCR beta chains recognize cytomegalovirus antigens. In this cohort, only TCR beta chains were sequenced, and detectable features were limited by the absence of alpha or paired-chain data. Specific HLA alleles were associated with 15,000 to 20,000 TCR beta sequences at a false discovery rate of 0.05 in a later analysis.

Library preparation employed the immunoSEQ multiplex PCR assay. The multiplex PCR relied on a mix of 60 forward primers for TCR Vbeta segments and 13 reverse primers for TCR Jbeta segments. The CDR3 region of rearranged TCR beta genes was amplified from genomic DNA with a multiplex PCR assay. On the Illumina HiSeq System, the amplified TCR beta libraries were sequenced as 87-base-pair reads. The authors' analysis ran thus. A later analysis tallied some 79 million unique TCR beta chains across the approximately 670 repertoires, and approximately 9.9 million of those chains were shared by two or more donors. To remove PCR and sequencing errors, raw reads were error-corrected and collapsed into unique sequences using a nearest-neighbor algorithm that merged closely related sequences. Alignment of CDR3 sequences to IMGT reference sequences was used to assign V, D and J gene segments. For a sequence to be retained, at least a six-nucleotide match to both a V gene segment and a J gene segment was required. Rearrangements were classified as productive when the CDR3 lacked stop codons and remained in frame with V and J, and all other rearrangements were classified as non-productive. CDR3 was defined according to IMGT convention as the region running from the second conserved V-encoded cysteine to the conserved J-encoded phenylalanine. In an earlier analysis of around 570 of the donors, sequences lacking an unambiguous match to a single V gene segment were excluded. In an earlier analysis of a few hundred of the donors, V segments were called functional above 56.7% productive rearrangements and were called segregating when the between-donor standard deviation exceeded 5%. A statistical classification framework was developed to diagnose cytomegalovirus status using the catalog of TCR beta chain sequences. In a later analysis, V and J genes were assigned by comparing TCR nucleotide sequences against IMGT/GENE-DB human TR gene sequences. Using the TCRdist pipeline, a later analysis assigned CDR3 sequences along with most-parsimonious VDJ recombination scenarios. In a later analysis, each TCR beta chain was defined by its CDR3 amino acid sequence together with its V-gene family, and reads without a unique V-gene family were excluded. A later analysis removed 600 or so highly shared, low-generation-probability nucleotide sequences to deal with suspected cross-contamination and a sequencing artifact. In a later analysis, a clonal expansion index for each public chain was calculated from normalized within-repertoire ranks of inferred template counts. In a later analysis, generation probabilities were computed using a VDJ recombination model fitted to out-of-frame rearrangements, and the results were checked against IGoR. Hypergeometric tests were used in a later analysis to score TCR-TCR, TCR-HLA and TCR-CMV co-occurrence, with a repertoire-size bias correction applied to the TCR pairs. In a later analysis, false discovery rates were estimated by permuting HLA or CMV assignments 20 times. In a later analysis, co-occurring TCRs were grouped using DBSCAN, and TCRdist sequence similarity was added for clustering within HLA-allele-positive subsets. Co-occurrence clustering excluded repertoires with fewer than 30,000 or more than 120,000 public chains, plus five with anomalous nucleotide sharing. The table was pulled from immuneACCESS by TCRdb, which kept in-frame rearrangements only. Such tables lose some clones; where checked, under half of the loss comes from unresolved V genes, and the rest has no known cause. Clone size and the V and J calls come from that table; the DNA yielded D and trimming. The sample table records 120,000 or so clones; 75% to 85% of these occur just once. The ten largest clonotypes hold more than 7% of the sample.

The cohort consisted of some 670 healthy bone marrow donors. All cohort members were sampled while nominally healthy, although unrecorded immune exposures were likely present. The donor tested CMV seropositive, placing the donor among the approximately 290 seropositive members of the cohort. A peripheral blood sample was collected from each donor, and TCR beta sequencing was performed on peripheral blood mononuclear cells. Genomic DNA was extracted from the blood cell samples with the Qiagen DNeasy Blood Extraction Kit. The source is a woman between 45 and 60 years old in good health and CMV-seropositive. Sequences were obtained from PBMCs.

The CDR3 corresponds to CASSFSPGLEPYEQYF. The DNA reads as follows: TGTGCCAGCAGCTTTTCCCCGGGACTCGAACCCTACGAGCAGTACTTC. The chain was built from TRBV27 and TRBJ2-7; matching of 6 bases hints at TRBD2 as the D gene. V gives up 6 bases and J gives up 2 bases, and the segment between their germline ends measures 20 bases. The CDR3 spans 16 residues, from the cysteine through the phenylalanine. Kept here is only the CDR3 DNA, which spans 48 bases and is read in frame from base 1. The germline V gene (reference sequence) supplies CDR1 MNHEY and CDR2 SMNVEV.